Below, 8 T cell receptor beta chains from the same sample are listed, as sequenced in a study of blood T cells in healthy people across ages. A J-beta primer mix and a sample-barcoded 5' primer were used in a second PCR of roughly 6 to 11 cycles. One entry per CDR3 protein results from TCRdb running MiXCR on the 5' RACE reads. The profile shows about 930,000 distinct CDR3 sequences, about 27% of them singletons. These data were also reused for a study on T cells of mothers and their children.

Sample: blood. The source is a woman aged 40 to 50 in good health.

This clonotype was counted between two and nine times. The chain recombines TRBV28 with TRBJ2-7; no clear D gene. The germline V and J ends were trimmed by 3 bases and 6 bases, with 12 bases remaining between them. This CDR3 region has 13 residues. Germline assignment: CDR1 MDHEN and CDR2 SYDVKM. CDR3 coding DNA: TGTGCCAGCAGTTTCACGGGCCAGTTCGAGCAGTACTTC. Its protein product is CASSFTGQFEQYF.

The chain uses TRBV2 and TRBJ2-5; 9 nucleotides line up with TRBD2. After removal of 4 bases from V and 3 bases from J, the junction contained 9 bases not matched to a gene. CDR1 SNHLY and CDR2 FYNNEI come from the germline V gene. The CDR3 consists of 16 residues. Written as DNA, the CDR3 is TGTGCCAGCAGTGTGTACGGCGGGGGGGCAGAAGAGACCCAGTACTTC. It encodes CASSVYGGGAEETQYF.

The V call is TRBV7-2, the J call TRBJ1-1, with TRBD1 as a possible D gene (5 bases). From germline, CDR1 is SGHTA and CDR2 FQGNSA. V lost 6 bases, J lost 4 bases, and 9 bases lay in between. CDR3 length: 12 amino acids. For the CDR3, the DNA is TGTGCCAGCAGGTCCCAGGGCACTGAAGCTTTCTTT. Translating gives CASRSQGTEAFF.

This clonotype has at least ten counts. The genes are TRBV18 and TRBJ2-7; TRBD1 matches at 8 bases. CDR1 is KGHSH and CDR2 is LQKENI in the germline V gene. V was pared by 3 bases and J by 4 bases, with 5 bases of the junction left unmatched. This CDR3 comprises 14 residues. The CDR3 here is CASSPQGAYYEQYF. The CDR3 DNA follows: TGTGCCAGCTCACCCCAGGGGGCTTATTACGAGCAGTACTTC.

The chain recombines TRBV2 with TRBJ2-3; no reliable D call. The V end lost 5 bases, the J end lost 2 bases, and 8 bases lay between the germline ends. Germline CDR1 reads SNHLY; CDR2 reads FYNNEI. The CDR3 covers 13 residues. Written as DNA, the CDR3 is TGTGCCAGCAGTACAGAAATCACAGATACGCAGTATTTT. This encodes CASSTEITDTQYF.

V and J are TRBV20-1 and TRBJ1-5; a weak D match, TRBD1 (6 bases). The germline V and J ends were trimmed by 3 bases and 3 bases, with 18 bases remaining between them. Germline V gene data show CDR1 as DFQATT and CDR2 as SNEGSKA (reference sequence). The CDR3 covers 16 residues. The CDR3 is CSASRARAGDNQPQHF. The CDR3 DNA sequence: TGCAGTGCTAGTCGAGCACGGGCAGGGGACAATCAGCCCCAGCATTTT.

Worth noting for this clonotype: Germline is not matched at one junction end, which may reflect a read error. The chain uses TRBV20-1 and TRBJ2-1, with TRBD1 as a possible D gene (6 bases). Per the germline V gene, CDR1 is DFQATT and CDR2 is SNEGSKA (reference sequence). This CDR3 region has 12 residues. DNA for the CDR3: TGCATATCTACGAGGGGGTACAATGAGCGGTTCTTC. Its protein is CISTRGYNERFF.

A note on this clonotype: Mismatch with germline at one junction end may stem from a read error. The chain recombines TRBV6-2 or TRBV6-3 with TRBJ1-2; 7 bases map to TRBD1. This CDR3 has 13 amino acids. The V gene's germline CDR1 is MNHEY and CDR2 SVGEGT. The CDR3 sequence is CASQTGVGYGCTF. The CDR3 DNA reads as TGTGCCAGCCAAACAGGGGTCGGATATGGCTGCACCTTC.